The clone carrying this T cell receptor (beta chain) was seen a handful of times. Antigen: not known. The data were taken from a study of OX40 agonist ivuxolimab in advanced cancers. Across the whole study: Ivuxolimab doses were 0.01, 0.1, 0.3, 1.5, 3 or 10 mg/kg every 2 weeks.

Trimming took off 2 bases at V and 5 bases at J, with 12 bases between the two ends. The CDR3 totals 14 residues. The V gene's germline CDR1 is SEHNR and CDR2 FQNEAQ (reference sequence). Profiling relied on immunoSEQ multiplex PCR, and the TCRdb table lists in-frame clones only, not all of them. Here the sample spans 60,000 to 85,000 clones, about 82% being singletons. Study results and caveats: Individuals who were partial responders at 0.1-3.0 mg/kg had clonal expansion that ranked among the lowest. Researchers did not determine the expanded peripheral T cells' antigen specificity. At 0.1 to 3.0 mg/kg, CD4+ and CD8+ blood T cells expanded clonally by week 6.

This rearrangement joins TRBV7-9 to TRBJ1-2; the D gene is possibly TRBD1 (5 bases). The TCR was taken from an adult with an advanced solid tumor such as melanoma, head and neck, liver or kidney cancer. The sample here was CD4+ or CD8+ T cells sorted from blood, taken in a trial of the OX40 agonist ivuxolimab. CDR3 in DNA: TGTGCCAGCAGCTTATTCCCCCAGGGATATGGCTACACCTTC. This encodes CASSLFPQGYGYTF.